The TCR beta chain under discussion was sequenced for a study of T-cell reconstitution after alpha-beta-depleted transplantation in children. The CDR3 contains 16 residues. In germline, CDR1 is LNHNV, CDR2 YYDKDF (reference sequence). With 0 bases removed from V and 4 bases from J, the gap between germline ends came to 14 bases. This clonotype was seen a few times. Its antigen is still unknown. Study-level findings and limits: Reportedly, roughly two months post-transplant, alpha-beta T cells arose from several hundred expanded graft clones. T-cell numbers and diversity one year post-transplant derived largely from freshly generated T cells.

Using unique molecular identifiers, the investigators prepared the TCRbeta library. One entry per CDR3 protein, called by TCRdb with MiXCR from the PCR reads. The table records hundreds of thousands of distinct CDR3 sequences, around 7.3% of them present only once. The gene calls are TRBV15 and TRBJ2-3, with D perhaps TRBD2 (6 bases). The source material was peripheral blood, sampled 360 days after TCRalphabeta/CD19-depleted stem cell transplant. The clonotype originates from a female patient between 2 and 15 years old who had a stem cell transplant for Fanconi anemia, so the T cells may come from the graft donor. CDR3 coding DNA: TGTGCCACCAGCAGAGATGGGGGGTGGGGGGCAGATACGCAGTATTTT. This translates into CATSRDGGWGADTQYF.